Detailed here is one T cell receptor (beta chain). The record originates from a study of CD4 T cell repertoires in COVID-19. CDR3 length equals 14 residues. V lost 6 bases and J 8 bases, leaving 19 bases between the germline ends. Germline CDR1 MRHNA, CDR2 SNTAGT. These memory T cells were uncultured and sequenced directly after ex vivo isolation. Assay: immunoSEQ multiplex PCR; the TCRdb copy retains only in-frame clones and omits some. The sample lists about 75,000 clones; 80% to 90% were seen once. This clonotype was sampled from a human donor who had COVID-19. The source material was CD4+ T cells from peripheral blood, sampled after recovery from COVID-19. This chain uses TRBV6-4 with TRBJ1-2; D is ambiguous. The CDR3: CASRTQVGSGGYTF. CDR3 bases: TGTGCCAGCAGGACCCAGGTTGGGTCCGGAGGCTACACCTTC.